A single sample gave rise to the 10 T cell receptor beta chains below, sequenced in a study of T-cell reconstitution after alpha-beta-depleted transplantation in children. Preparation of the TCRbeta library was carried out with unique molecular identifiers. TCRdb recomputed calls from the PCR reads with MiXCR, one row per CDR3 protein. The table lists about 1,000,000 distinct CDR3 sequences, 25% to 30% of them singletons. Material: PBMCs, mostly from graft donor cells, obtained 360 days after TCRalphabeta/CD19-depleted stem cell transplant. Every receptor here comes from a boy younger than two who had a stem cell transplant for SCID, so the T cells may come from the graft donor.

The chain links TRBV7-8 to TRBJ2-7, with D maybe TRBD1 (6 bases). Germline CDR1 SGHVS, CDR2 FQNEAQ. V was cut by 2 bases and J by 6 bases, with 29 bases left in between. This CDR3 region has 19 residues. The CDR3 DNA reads TGTGCCAGCAGCTTAATAACCACAGGGATGGGTAGCGATAAGGGCGAGCAGTACTTC. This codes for CASSLITTGMGSDKGEQYF.

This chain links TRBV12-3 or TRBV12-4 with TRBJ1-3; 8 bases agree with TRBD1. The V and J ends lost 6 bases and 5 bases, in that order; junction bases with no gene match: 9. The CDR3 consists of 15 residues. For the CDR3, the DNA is TGTGCCAGCAGACCGACAGGGGAGGGAAGAAACACCATATATTTT. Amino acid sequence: CASRPTGEGRNTIYF.

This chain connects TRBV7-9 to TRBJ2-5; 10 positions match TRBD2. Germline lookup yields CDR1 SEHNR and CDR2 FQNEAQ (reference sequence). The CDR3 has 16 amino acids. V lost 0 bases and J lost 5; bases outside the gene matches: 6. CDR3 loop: CASSLALAGAGETQYF. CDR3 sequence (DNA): TGTGCCAGCAGCTTAGCCCTAGCGGGGGCCGGGGAGACCCAGTACTTC.

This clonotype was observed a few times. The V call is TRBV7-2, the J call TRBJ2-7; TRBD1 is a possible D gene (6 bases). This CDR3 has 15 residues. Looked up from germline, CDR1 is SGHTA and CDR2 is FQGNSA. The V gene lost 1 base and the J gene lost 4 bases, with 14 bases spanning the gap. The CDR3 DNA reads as TGTGCCAGCAGCTTAGTCACAGGGACGTTTTACGAGCAGTACTTC. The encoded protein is CASSLVTGTFYEQYF.

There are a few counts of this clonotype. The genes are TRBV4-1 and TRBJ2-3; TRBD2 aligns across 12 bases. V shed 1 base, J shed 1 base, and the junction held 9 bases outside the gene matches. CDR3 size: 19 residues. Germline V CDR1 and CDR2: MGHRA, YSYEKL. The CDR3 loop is CASSQVIGRTSGGTDTQYF. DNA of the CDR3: TGCGCCAGCAGCCAAGTAATCGGTCGGACTAGCGGGGGCACAGATACGCAGTATTTT.

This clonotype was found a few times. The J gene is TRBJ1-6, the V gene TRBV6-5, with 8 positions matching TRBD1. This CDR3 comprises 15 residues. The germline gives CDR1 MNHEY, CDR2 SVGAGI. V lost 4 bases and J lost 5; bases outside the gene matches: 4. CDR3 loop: CASSWGQENNSPLHF. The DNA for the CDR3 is TGTGCCAGCAGTTGGGGACAGGAAAATAATTCACCCCTCCACTTT.

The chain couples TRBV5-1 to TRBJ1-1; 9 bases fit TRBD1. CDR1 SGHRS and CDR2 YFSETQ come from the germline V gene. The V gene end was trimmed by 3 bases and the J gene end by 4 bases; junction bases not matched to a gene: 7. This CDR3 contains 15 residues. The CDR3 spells CASSSSGTGSTEAFF. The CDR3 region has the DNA TGCGCCAGCAGCTCGTCCGGGACAGGGAGCACTGAAGCTTTCTTT.

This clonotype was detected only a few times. The CDR3 spells CATSRDQGSGRSPLHF. In DNA form, the CDR3 reads TGTGCCACCAGCAGAGATCAGGGTTCGGGGCGTTCACCCCTCCACTTT. The V and J genes are TRBV15 and TRBJ1-6; a weak D match, TRBD1 (5 bases). Looked up from germline, CDR1 is LNHNV and CDR2 is YYDKDF (reference sequence). Trimming removed 0 bases from V and 9 bases from J, with 15 bases in between. CDR3 length: 16 amino acids.

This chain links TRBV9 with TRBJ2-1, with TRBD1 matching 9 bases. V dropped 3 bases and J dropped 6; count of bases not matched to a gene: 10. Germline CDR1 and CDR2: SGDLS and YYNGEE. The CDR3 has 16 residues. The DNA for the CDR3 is TGTGCCAGCAGCGCCAGGGGACAGGGCCCACTCAATGAGCAGTTCTTC. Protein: CASSARGQGPLNEQFF.

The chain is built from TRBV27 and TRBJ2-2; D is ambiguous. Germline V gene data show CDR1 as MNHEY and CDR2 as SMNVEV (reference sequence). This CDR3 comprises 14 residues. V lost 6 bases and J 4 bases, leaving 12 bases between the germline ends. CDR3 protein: CASSHRRGTGELFF. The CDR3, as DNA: TGTGCCAGCAGCCATAGGAGAGGCACCGGGGAGCTGTTTTTT.